This TCR beta chain was recorded in a study of response to subunit inactivated influenza vaccine. Study-wide results and caveats: Authors suggested seasonal influenza vaccinations each recruit few new T cells.

Each CDR3 protein gets one entry after TCRdb re-called the RT-PCR reads with MiXCR. The sample holds around 750,000 distinct CDR3 sequences; 21% are singletons and the top ten take 10%. This clonotype was seen at least ten times. Antigen unknown. This CDR3 spans 13 amino acids. The V segment lost 6 bases and the J segment 9 bases; nucleotides outside the gene matches: 9. This clonotype was sampled from a man aged 45 to 65 who received an inactivated influenza vaccine. The specimen was PBMCs from blood, collected 5 to 6 days after vaccination. This sequence joins TRBV12-3 or TRBV12-4 and TRBJ2-3, with TRBD2 matching over 7 bases. The CDR3 reads CASSLLISGTQYF. DNA for the CDR3: TGTGCCAGCAGCCTTCTTATTAGCGGGACGCAGTATTTT.